This is a list of T cell receptor beta chains from one sample in a study of human T cells and chemical hapten exposure. TCRdb passed the RACE reads through MiXCR, listing each CDR3 protein once. The sample includes roughly 380,000 distinct CDR3 sequences, roughly 5% seen only once; the top ten take approximately 2.1%. The material sequenced was whole blood, taken in connection with sensitization to the hapten diphenylcyclopropenone (DPC). Receptors were obtained from a woman aged 45-60 years with alopecia areata. Some clones in this sample may be carry-over from other donors' samples. CDR3s include the opening cysteine and the closing phenylalanine or tryptophan. Fields, in order: J gene, V gene, clone size, CDR3 protein. The size field is filled for only some rows; it gives once, few, many or a size class.

J: TRBJ2-7; V: TRBV23-1; size: many; CDR3: CASRDRHYEQYF
J: TRBJ2-5; V: TRBV9; size: many; CDR3: CASSALDGQETQYF
J: TRBJ2-1; V: TRBV30; size: many; CDR3: CAWSVGVGNEQFF
J: TRBJ1-2; V: TRBV5-1; size: few; CDR3: CASSLDGQGDGYTF
J: TRBJ2-5; V: TRBV12-3/TRBV12-4; size: many; CDR3: CASSSTSGQETQYF
J: TRBJ2-7; V: TRBV5-1; size: many; CDR3: CASSSSLAGDSSIYEQYF
J: TRBJ2-7; V: TRBV27; size: many; CDR3: CASSLGTSGYEQYF
J: TRBJ1-1; V: TRBV2; size: many; CDR3: CASSGDSLNSEAFF
J: TRBJ2-3; V: TRBV27; size: few; CDR3: CASSFHASTDTQYF
J: TRBJ2-2; V: TRBV10-3; size: few; CDR3: CAITGLAGVGTGELFF
J: TRBJ1-6; V: TRBV18; size: few; CDR3: CASSPSTGKGSPLHF
J: TRBJ2-7; V: TRBV9; size: few; CDR3: CASSRGDRGHEQYF
J: TRBJ1-1; V: TRBV7-6; size: few; CDR3: CASSLLYSANTEAFF
J: TRBJ1-1; V: TRBV7-2; size: .; CDR3: CASSSMGGTEAFF
J: TRBJ2-5; V: TRBV4-1; size: many; CDR3: CASSQEAETQYF
J: TRBJ1-4; V: TRBV9; size: many; CDR3: CASSVAGRSNEKLFF
J: TRBJ1-2; V: TRBV2; size: many; CDR3: CASSSGQGESGYTF
J: TRBJ2-7; V: TRBV20-1; size: many; CDR3: CSATGLAGVEQYF
J: TRBJ2-4; V: TRBV6-5; size: many; CDR3: CASSLDRHLSRNIQYF
J: TRBJ1-5; V: TRBV28; size: many; CDR3: CASSPPGTGNFQPQHF
J: TRBJ2-7; V: TRBV20-1; size: many; CDR3: CSAPLPPIYEQYF
J: TRBJ2-1; V: TRBV21-1; size: many; CDR3: CASSKVPLAGEFHNEQFF
J: TRBJ1-5; V: TRBV6-2/TRBV6-3; size: few; CDR3: CASSSHRTYSNQPQHF
J: TRBJ1-2; V: TRBV2; size: many; CDR3: CASSEEGQSRGYTF
J: TRBJ2-7; V: TRBV5-8; size: .; CDR3: CASSPEGLAGEKQYF
J: TRBJ2-1; V: TRBV12-3/TRBV12-4; size: many; CDR3: CASSFLAGVMNEQFF
J: TRBJ2-7; V: TRBV6-2/TRBV6-3; size: many; CDR3: CASSYGTGYSYEQYF
J: TRBJ2-1; V: TRBV3-1; size: many; CDR3: CASSPWGGRNNEQFF
J: TRBJ1-2; V: TRBV12-3/TRBV12-4; size: .; CDR3: CASSFELANYGYTF
J: TRBJ1-1; V: TRBV29-1; size: many; CDR3: CSVERGSTTEAFF
J: TRBJ1-2; V: TRBV6-1; size: .; CDR3: CASSTAYGYTF
J: TRBJ2-1; V: TRBV7-2; size: .; CDR3: CASSLGGTSANEQFF
J: TRBJ1-1; V: TRBV2; size: many; CDR3: CASRQGIGTEAFF
J: TRBJ2-3; V: TRBV4-2; size: few; CDR3: CASSPSEGETTDTQYF
J: TRBJ1-6; V: TRBV7-8; size: many; CDR3: CASSPDGANSPLHF
J: TRBJ2-7; V: TRBV3-1; size: many; CDR3: CASTPGTTTYEQYF
J: TRBJ1-5; V: TRBV6-6; size: many; CDR3: CASTGQGSQPQHF
J: TRBJ2-2; V: TRBV20-1; size: many; CDR3: CSAVGLAGDGELFF
J: TRBJ2-5; V: TRBV5-1; size: few; CDR3: CASKHRGGETQYF
J: TRBJ2-3; V: TRBV28; size: .; CDR3: CASSSPRGPLKVTQYF